This T cell receptor (beta chain) originates from a study of blood T cell repertoires in COVID-19. About the study: From the United States, Italy and Spain came samples of acute and convalescent COVID-19. Nucleic acid was either cDNA or gDNA, and it came from T cells, B-cell-depleted T cells, or PBMCs.

Original processing notes: Reference gene primer amplification in the assay estimated nucleated cell counts. The protocol was immunoSEQ multiplex PCR, while the TCRdb copy is restricted to in-frame clones and leaves out a portion. V, J and clone size reflect that table, while D and trimming were determined from the DNA. The sample lists approximately 230,000 clones; 80% to 90% were seen once. CDR1 and CDR2 from the germline V gene are SGHTA and FQGNSA. J lost 6 bases, V lost 5 bases, and 4 bases had no gene match. The CDR3 totals 13 residues. This sequence joins TRBV7-2 and TRBJ1-1; 9 nucleotides line up with TRBD1. Specimen: peripheral blood. The receptor was isolated from a man aged 25-45 years who had recovered from COVID-19. CDR3 amino acids: CASSRDRDAEAFF. The CDR3 DNA follows: TGTGCCAGCAGCCGGGACAGGGATGCTGAAGCTTTCTTT.